A selection of T cell receptor beta chains follows, all from one sample in a study of blood T cell repertoires in COVID-19. The table came from immunoSEQ multiplex PCR; TCRdb's copy has only in-frame clones and leaves some out. The sample consists of a few hundred thousand clones, 87% of them appearing once. Sequencing was carried out using peripheral blood. The receptors were sampled from a woman aged 30 to 39 with COVID-19, enrolled during active disease. CDR3s include the opening cysteine and the closing phenylalanine or tryptophan. A D gene is named only where the DNA matches it firmly. Only some rows state a clone size, as once, few, many or a class for expanded clones.

abundance	d_gene	v_gene	j_gene	CDR3nt	CDR3aa
once	NA	TRBV9	TRBJ1-2	TGTGCCAGCAGCGTTGAATGGGACACCTCAGGTGGCTACACCTTC	CASSVEWDTSGGYTF
NA	NA	TRBV28	TRBJ1-2	TGTGCCAGCACTCCGGGCAGGGAACATGGCTACACCTTC	CASTPGREHGYTF
NA	TRBD2	TRBV6-2/TRBV6-3	TRBJ2-7	TGTGCCAGCAGTTACTCGACGTCTAGCGGGGTTTACGAGCAGTACTTC	CASSYSTSSGVYEQYF
NA	NA	TRBV11-2	TRBJ2-7	TGTGCCAGCAGCTTGAGGGACGAGCAGTACTTC	CASSLRDEQYF
NA	NA	TRBV27	TRBJ1-5	TGTGCCAGCAGTTCACAGGGAACGCGACAGCCCCAGCATTTT	CASSSQGTRQPQHF
NA	TRBD2	TRBV6-6	TRBJ2-5	TGTGCCAGCAGTTACAGGAGGGAGGGAGAGACCCAGTACTTC	CASSYRREGETQYF
NA	NA	TRBV24-1	TRBJ2-2	TGTGCCACCAGTGAAACAGGGTCGAGAATGGAGCTGTTTTTT	CATSETGSRMELFF
NA	NA	TRBV7-9	TRBJ2-7	TGTGCCAGCAGCTTAGGACAGGTTTACGAGCAGTACTTC	CASSLGQVYEQYF
NA	NA	TRBV9	TRBJ2-1	TGTGCCAGCAGCGTAGAGTCTAGCACCTACAATGAGCAGTTCTTC	CASSVESSTYNEQFF
NA	TRBD2	TRBV2	TRBJ2-2	TGTGCCAGCAGTCTCGGCGGGAGAGCCGGGGAGCTGTTTTTT	CASSLGGRAGELFF
NA	TRBD2	TRBV4-1	TRBJ2-4	TGCGCCAGCAGCCCCTGGACTAGCGGGCCCGGGAGCATTCAGTACTTC	CASSPWTSGPGSIQYF
NA	NA	TRBV19	TRBJ1-2	TGTGCCAGTAGTAAATCCCCACCGGGACTTGGCTACACCTTC	CASSKSPPGLGYTF
NA	TRBD1	TRBV5-1	TRBJ2-7	TGCGCCAGCAGCCTAAGACAGGGGATGAACGAGCAGTACTTC	CASSLRQGMNEQYF